Sequencing of this TCR beta chain was carried out in a study of regulatory T cells in long-lasting Graves disease. The time point denotes: persistent/refractory GD, antithyroid drugs over 5 years with positive TRAb. From RNA extracted from PBMCs, the TCR library was made. EDTA tubes received around 9.9 milliliters of collected peripheral blood. This clonotype was recorded a few times. Arm-PCR of CDR3 regions and iRepertoire HTBI primers were used to build TCR beta libraries. TCRdb fed the multiplex PCR reads into MiXCR, producing one record per CDR3 protein. The sample has hundreds of thousands of distinct CDR3 sequences, around 21% seen once. The specimen comprised peripheral blood mononuclear cells (PBMCs), sampled when the disease was refractory, from a patient treated with antithyroid drugs. This receptor was taken from a female donor with Graves disease.

The CDR3 DNA follows: TGCAGTGCTCTGAATAGCAATCAGCCCCAGCATTTT. Translation gives CSALNSNQPQHF. This chain joins TRBV20-1 and TRBJ1-5; unclear D gene. Germline V lookup: CDR1 DFQATT, CDR2 SNEGSKA (reference sequence). V shed 5 bases and J shed 0 bases, with 5 bases lying between them. This CDR3 contains 12 residues.